The 19 T cell receptor beta chains reported below all come from one sample, sequenced in a study of T cells in Graves' hyperthyroidism and ophthalmopathy. Amplification yielded TCR beta CDR3 regions, with RNA transcripts as the source. Researchers ran a first-round RT-PCR on the TCR CDR3 using the HTBI primer set. TCRdb called the multiplex PCR reads again in MiXCR, with one record for every CDR3 protein. Altogether about 360,000 distinct CDR3 sequences are present, about 19% being singletons, with the ten largest covering around 3.4%. The sequenced sample was blood. These receptors came from a woman aged 18-30 years with Graves' hyperthyroidism.

The table lists this clonotype with a few counts. The chain links TRBV5-1 to TRBJ2-5, with 10 positions matching TRBD1. The germline V gene has CDR1 SGHRS and CDR2 YFSETQ. This CDR3 has 16 residues. Unmatched junction bases numbered 10, after V lost 4 bases and J lost 4 bases. The CDR3 is CASSPWTGGRGETQYF. The CDR3 DNA follows: TGCGCCAGCAGCCCCTGGACAGGGGGGCGCGGAGAGACCCAGTACTTC.

This clonotype was observed a few times. The chain recombines TRBV12-3 or TRBV12-4 with TRBJ1-5; 8 nucleotides line up with TRBD1. The CDR3 spans 16 residues. The V gene end was trimmed by 2 bases and the J gene end by 3 bases; junction bases not matched to a gene: 6. CDR3 loop: CASSLSRGHPNQPQHF. CDR3 nucleotide sequence: TGTGCCAGCAGTTTAAGCAGGGGGCATCCCAATCAGCCCCAGCATTTT.

In its sample, this clonotype was seen a few times. V usage is TRBV12-3 or TRBV12-4 and J usage is TRBJ2-7; TRBD1 is a possible D gene (6 bases). V lost 6 bases, J lost 6 bases, and 18 bases lay in between. The CDR3 covers 14 residues. The CDR3 loop is CASRYRYRAAEQYF. CDR3 DNA: TGTGCCAGCAGGTACCGGTACAGGGCCGCCGAGCAGTACTTC.

This clonotype was recorded at least ten times. This chain connects TRBV19 to TRBJ2-2; D possibly uses TRBD1 or TRBD2 (5 bases each). The CDR3 loop spans 16 amino acids. Germline V CDR1 and CDR2: LNHDA, SQIVND (reference sequence). Trimming removed 8 bases at V and 0 bases at J, with 16 bases between. The CDR3 sequence: CASSPTGTANTGELFF. DNA for the CDR3: TGTGCCAGTTCTCCGACCGGGACGGCGAACACCGGGGAGCTGTTTTTT.

This clonotype has a count of ten or more. The V and J genes are TRBV6-1 and TRBJ1-5, with TRBD1 matching over 7 bases. Looked up from germline, CDR1 is MNHNS and CDR2 is SASEGT. V lost 6 bases to trimming and J lost 0 bases; unmatched junction nucleotides: 8. CDR3 size: 16 residues. The CDR3 DNA reads TGTGCCAGCAGAGTCGGGACAGTGTATAGCAATCAGCCCCAGCATTTT. This sequence encodes CASRVGTVYSNQPQHF.

This clonotype was counted only a few times. The V gene is TRBV4-1, the J gene TRBJ1-5; D possibly corresponds to TRBD1 (5 bases). Between the trimmed V and J ends, which lost 3 bases and 1 base, there was a span of 28 bases. The CDR3 has 21 amino acids. CDR1 is MGHRA and CDR2 is YSYEKL in the germline V gene. The CDR3 spells CASSQGIVAGRVLWSNQPQHF. Here the CDR3 DNA reads TGCGCCAGCAGCCAGGGAATTGTGGCAGGGAGGGTTCTTTGGAGCAATCAGCCCCAGCATTTT.

Ten or more counts support this clonotype. The chain couples TRBV20-1 to TRBJ1-5; 8 bases map to TRBD1. The CDR3 is made up of 13 amino acids. Germline V gives CDR1 DFQATT, CDR2 SNEGSKA (reference sequence). The J segment lost 3 bases and the V segment lost 6 bases, leaving 4 bases of the junction unmatched. CDR3 in amino acids: CSATGDVNQPQHF. CDR3 DNA sequence: TGCAGTGCGACAGGGGATGTCAATCAGCCCCAGCATTTT.

The rearrangement joins TRBV6-1 to TRBJ1-1; possibly TRBD1 for D (6 bases). The CDR3 runs 16 residues. V lost 7 bases and J 1 base, leaving 19 bases between the germline ends. CDR1 and CDR2 (germline): MNHNS, SASEGT. The CDR3, as DNA: TGTGCCAGCATCAAGGTGGGGGGGCCGGAGAACACTGAAGCTTTCTTT. It specifies CASIKVGGPENTEAFF.

The V and J genes are TRBV7-9 and TRBJ2-5; D remains ambiguous. Germline lookup yields CDR1 SEHNR and CDR2 FQNEAQ (reference sequence). The CDR3 is 10 residues long. Trimming stripped 9 bases from V and 5 bases from J, with 7 bases between. CDR3 amino acids: CASGAETQYF. The CDR3 coding sequence is TGTGCCAGTGGAGCGGAGACCCAGTACTTC. Based on the CDR3 plus reference TRBV7-9 and TRBJ2-5, the full variable domain is DTGVSQNPRHKITKRGQNVTFRCDPISEHNRLYWYRQTLGQGPEFLTYFQNEAQLEKSRLLSDRFSAERPKGSFSTLEIQRTEQGDSAMYLCASGAETQYFGPGTRLLVL.

This clonotype was recorded many times. V gene TRBV20-1 combines with J gene TRBJ2-7; no definite D call. Germline CDR1 reads DFQATT; CDR2 reads SNEGSKA (reference sequence). The CDR3 contains 15 residues. V was pared by 0 bases and J by 5 bases, with 17 bases between. In nucleotides, the CDR3 is TGCAGTGCTAGAGAGGGTAGCAGTTGGGTCCACGAGCAGTACTTC. It encodes CSAREGSSWVHEQYF.

In this sample, this clonotype turned up many times. It may be a read error: a sequence one base away is much more abundant. The chain employs TRBV12-3 or TRBV12-4 and TRBJ1-2, with 9 positions matching TRBD1. With V trimmed by 4 bases and J by 6 bases, 0 bases remained unmatched. CDR3 length: 12 amino acids. This CDR3 reads CASSWDRDGYTF. As DNA, the CDR3 is TGTGCCAGCAGTTGGGACAGGGATGGCTACACCTTC.

This clonotype occurred a few times. A read error may account for a junction end that differs from germline. This sequence joins TRBV10-3 and TRBJ2-2, with D possibly being TRBD1 or TRBD2 (5 bases each). The CDR3 totals 15 residues. Germline-derived CDR1 and CDR2 are ENHRY and SYGVKD. The CDR3 DNA reads as TGTGTCATCAGTGAGGGGCAGTCGAACACCGGGGAGCTGTTTTTT. Its translation: CVISEGQSNTGELFF.

This clonotype was recorded many times. This chain connects TRBV7-9 to TRBJ2-5; D possibly corresponds to TRBD2 (5 bases). Germline V gene lookup returns CDR1 SEHNR and CDR2 FQNEAQ (reference sequence). The V and J ends lost 5 bases and 2 bases respectively, with 12 bases between them. CDR3 length: 14 residues. The chain's CDR3 is CASSRTDLQETQYF. CDR3 coding DNA: TGTGCCAGCAGCAGGACGGACTTACAAGAGACCCAGTACTTC.

This clonotype was seen ten or more times. The chain is built from TRBV7-9 and TRBJ1-5; a possible D gene is TRBD1 (5 bases). The CDR3 has 14 residues. CDR1 is SEHNR and CDR2 is FQNEAQ in the germline V gene (reference sequence). With 5 bases removed from V and 3 bases from J, the gap between germline ends came to 11 bases. CDR3 sequence: CASSEKGSNQPQHF. The CDR3 DNA follows: TGTGCCAGCAGCGAAAAGGGGTCCAATCAGCCCCAGCATTTT.

This clonotype was recorded many times. The chain employs TRBV27 and TRBJ2-6, with D possibly TRBD2 on 5 matching bases. The CDR3 is made up of 20 amino acids. Germline loops: CDR1 MNHEY, CDR2 SMNVEV (reference sequence). Trimming left V 1 base short and J 1 base short, with 20 bases between. The CDR3 spells CASSLFGRGKTYSGANVLTF. DNA for the CDR3: TGTGCCAGCAGTTTATTTGGGAGAGGGAAGACATATTCTGGGGCCAACGTCCTGACTTTC.

V usage is TRBV4-1 and J usage is TRBJ1-2; D gene unclear. The V end lost 3 bases, the J end lost 6 bases, and 14 bases lay between the germline ends. The CDR3 has 14 amino acids. From germline, CDR1 is MGHRA and CDR2 YSYEKL. CDR3 loop: CASSHIRMADGYTF. CDR3 nucleotides: TGCGCCAGCAGCCATATTCGTATGGCAGATGGCTACACCTTC.

This clonotype was counted a few times. CDR3 residues: CASRATGGEYEQYF. CDR3 DNA sequence: TGTGCCAGCAGGGCCACGGGGGGTGAATACGAGCAGTACTTC. This chain uses TRBV11-2 with TRBJ2-7, with 7 bases fitting TRBD2. This CDR3 is built from 14 residues. The trim removed 6 bases at V and 4 bases at J, leaving 9 bases unmatched. Germline V gene data show CDR1 as SGHAT and CDR2 as FQNNGV.

This clonotype showed up many times. The chain is built from TRBV6-2 or TRBV6-3 and TRBJ1-1; a weak D match, TRBD1 (5 bases). The germline CDR1 and CDR2 sequences are MNHEY and SVGEGT. The CDR3 runs 11 residues. V was pared by 5 bases and J by 10 bases, with 11 bases between. CDR3 bases: TGTGCCAGCAGTGCAGGGCCTCGAGCTTTCTTT. Protein: CASSAGPRAFF.

The chain has TRBV20-1 and TRBJ1-1, with 7 positions matching TRBD1. V was clipped by 5 bases and J by 3 bases; unmatched bases: 6. Germline V gene sequence: CDR1 DFQATT, CDR2 SNEGSKA (reference sequence). The CDR3 loop spans 13 amino acids. CDR3 sequence: CSAPHGTDTEAFF. CDR3 DNA sequence: TGCAGTGCTCCCCATGGGACAGACACTGAAGCTTTCTTT.